Detailed here is one T cell receptor beta chain. The target antigen is unknown. TCRdb processed the 5' RACE reads anew with MiXCR; each CDR3 protein has one entry. The sample lists roughly 550,000 distinct CDR3 sequences, 20% occurring once. V was pared by 7 bases and J by 5 bases, with 14 bases between. The CDR3 has 14 amino acids. Germline V gene sequence: CDR1 SEHNR, CDR2 FQNEAQ (reference sequence). This specimen comes from a study of T-cell memory formation after mild COVID-19. At the level of the study: TCR clustering was largely donor specific.

Findings of the study overall: Whereas later expanders leaned CD4+, clones contracting day 15 to 85 showed a balanced CD4/CD8 makeup. For contracting clones, CD4+ ones sat mainly in CM and EM, CD8+ in EMRA. The SARS-CoV-2 specificity of second-wave clones reaching peak at day 37 remained unverified.

The V call is TRBV7-9, the J call TRBJ1-4; D unresolved. What was sequenced was PBMCs or a T cell subset sorted from them (not recorded which). This receptor was obtained from an adult woman who had mild COVID-19 (a few samples of this study predate the infection). Cell type and time point are not known. CDR3 loop: CASNHPGLNEKLFF. CDR3 in DNA: TGTGCCAGCAACCACCCGGGCCTAAATGAAAAACTGTTTTTT.